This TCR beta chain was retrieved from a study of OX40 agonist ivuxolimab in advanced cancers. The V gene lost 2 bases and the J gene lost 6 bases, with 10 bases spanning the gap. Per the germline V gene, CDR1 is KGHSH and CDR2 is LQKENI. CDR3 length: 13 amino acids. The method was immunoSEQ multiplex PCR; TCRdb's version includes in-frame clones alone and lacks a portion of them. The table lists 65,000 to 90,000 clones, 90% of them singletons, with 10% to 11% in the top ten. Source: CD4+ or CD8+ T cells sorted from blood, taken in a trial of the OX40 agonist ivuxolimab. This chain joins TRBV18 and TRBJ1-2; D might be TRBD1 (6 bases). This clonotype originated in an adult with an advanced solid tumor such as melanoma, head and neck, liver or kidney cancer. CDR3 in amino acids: CASSPGAGDGYTF. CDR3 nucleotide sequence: TGTGCCAGCTCACCAGGGGCAGGGGATGGCTACACCTTC.